These 22 T cell receptor beta chains were sequenced from one sample in a study of identical twins. TCRdb recomputed calls from the 5' RACE reads with MiXCR, one row per CDR3 protein. The sample has under 800,000 distinct CDR3 sequences, 20% to 25% seen once. A further study also used this sample, focusing on T cells expressing NK-cell markers.

The sequencing sample was made of PBMCs. The receptors come from a woman aged 18-29 years in good health.

This clonotype was observed at least ten times. The CDR3 sequence is CSAREAIGRGTYTF. CDR3 in DNA: TGCAGTGCTAGAGAGGCTATTGGGCGGGGCACCTACACCTTC. V usage is TRBV20-1 and J usage is TRBJ1-2; the D gene is possibly TRBD1 (5 bases). This CDR3 contains 14 residues. The V end lost 0 bases, the J end lost 10 bases, and 18 bases lay between the germline ends. Germline assignment: CDR1 DFQATT and CDR2 SNEGSKA (reference sequence).

The chain uses TRBV9 and TRBJ1-3, with D unclear. Trimming took off 1 base at V and 0 bases at J, with 5 bases between the two ends. Germline loops: CDR1 SGDLS, CDR2 YYNGEE. This CDR3 spans 14 amino acids. In nucleotides, the CDR3 is TGTGCCAGCAGCGTAAGTCACTCTGGAAACACCATATATTTT. Translating it yields CASSVSHSGNTIYF.

This clonotype occurred a few times. V usage is TRBV19 and J usage is TRBJ2-1, with 12 positions matching TRBD2. The CDR3 consists of 15 residues. V gave up 10 bases and J gave up 7 bases; unmatched junction bases: 11. Germline V gives CDR1 LNHDA, CDR2 SQIVND (reference sequence). CDR3 loop: CATLTSGRLGNEQFF. The DNA of the CDR3 is TGTGCCACCCTAACTAGCGGGAGGCTAGGGAATGAGCAGTTCTTC.

In DNA, the CDR3 is TGTGCCACCAGTGATTTTGCGGGGAAGGCTTTCTTT. Protein sequence: CATSDFAGKAFF. V gene TRBV24-1 combines with J gene TRBJ1-1, with D unclear. Trimming shortened V by 1 base and J by 11 bases, and 10 bases separated the two germline ends. The CDR3 covers 12 residues. Germline V gene lookup returns CDR1 KGHDR and CDR2 SFDVKD.

V and J are TRBV12-3 or TRBV12-4 and TRBJ2-7; 11 nucleotides line up with TRBD2. This CDR3 spans 15 amino acids. After removal of 3 bases from V and 6 bases from J, the junction contained 7 bases not matched to a gene. For the CDR3, the DNA is TGTGCCAGCAGTTTTTCTCGACTAGCGGGGCCCGAGCAGTACTTC. Its translation: CASSFSRLAGPEQYF.

There are many counts of this clonotype. This chain uses TRBV27 with TRBJ2-5, with unresolved D. Germline lookup yields CDR1 MNHEY and CDR2 SMNVEV (reference sequence). Trimming took 6 bases from V and 3 from J, leaving 11 bases between them. The CDR3 length is 13 residues. Written as DNA, the CDR3 is TGTGCCAGCAGACAATCCATCAAAGAGACCCAGTACTTC. Translation gives CASRQSIKETQYF.

The chain links TRBV18 to TRBJ2-2; tentatively, D is TRBD1 (6 bases). The CDR3 sequence is 14 residues long. Germline lookup yields CDR1 KGHSH and CDR2 LQKENI. V lost 6 bases, J lost 5 bases, and 13 bases lay in between. CDR3 DNA: TGTGCCAGCTCGCGAATTACAGGGACCGGGGAGCTGTTTTTT. Its protein product is CASSRITGTGELFF.

The rearrangement links TRBV12-3 or TRBV12-4 to TRBJ2-1; TRBD2 matches 10 bases. After removal of 0 bases from V and 9 bases from J, the junction contained 8 bases not matched to a gene. The length of the CDR3 is 16 residues. The DNA of the CDR3 is TGTGCCAGCAGTTTAGCAGCGGGGGGGCCGAGAAGTGAGCAGTTCTTC. Translating it yields CASSLAAGGPRSEQFF.

This clonotype has just a few counts. The J gene is TRBJ1-5, the V gene TRBV7-2, with no clear D. Trimming stripped 6 bases from V and 5 bases from J, with 14 bases between. Germline V lookup: CDR1 SGHTA, CDR2 FQGNSA. The CDR3 covers 14 residues. CDR3 sequence reads: CASSDTSGDQPQHF. CDR3 DNA: TGTGCCAGCAGTGATACGTCGGGAGATCAGCCCCAGCATTTT.

This clonotype has more than one count but fewer than ten. This chain connects TRBV5-1 to TRBJ2-3; 8 bases are a match to TRBD2. There are 16 residues in the CDR3. V gave up 4 bases and J gave up 4 bases; unmatched junction bases: 11. From germline, CDR1 is SGHRS and CDR2 YFSETQ. In DNA, the CDR3 is TGCGCCAGCAGCGTAGCGGGATTCGGATACGCAGATACGCAGTATTTT. It is translated as CASSVAGFGYADTQYF. The full variable domain, its missing parts supplied by reference TRBV5-1 and TRBJ2-3, is KAGVTQTPRYLIKTRGQQVTLSCSPISGHRSVSWYQQTPGQGLQFLFEYFSETQRNKGNFPGRFSGRQFSNSRSEMNVSTLELGDSALYLCASSVAGFGYADTQYFGPGTRLTVL.

This clonotype showed up just a few times. V and J are TRBV20-1 and TRBJ2-1; TRBD2 agrees at 10 bases. J was trimmed by 9 bases and V by 6 bases; bases with no gene match: 11. Looked up from germline, CDR1 is DFQATT and CDR2 is SNEGSKA (reference sequence). This CDR3 comprises 14 residues. CDR3 protein: CSASKPSGRFEQFF. Here the CDR3 DNA reads TGCAGTGCCAGTAAGCCTAGCGGGAGATTTGAGCAGTTCTTC.

V and J are TRBV20-1 and TRBJ2-1; the D gene is possibly TRBD2 (5 bases). Germline V lookup: CDR1 DFQATT, CDR2 SNEGSKA (reference sequence). The CDR3 consists of 14 residues. Trimming took off 0 bases at V and 7 bases at J, with 13 bases between the two ends. The CDR3: CSARDWRAANEQFF. The DNA of the CDR3 is TGCAGTGCTAGAGATTGGCGGGCGGCGAATGAGCAGTTCTTC.

The rearrangement joins TRBV12-3 or TRBV12-4 to TRBJ2-4; 10 bases align to TRBD1. The V segment lost 5 bases and the J segment 5 bases; nucleotides outside the gene matches: 9. The CDR3 is made up of 16 amino acids. The CDR3 loop reads CASSGRTGGYENIQYF. The CDR3 DNA sequence: TGTGCCAGCAGTGGACGGACAGGGGGTTACGAAAACATTCAGTACTTC.

This clonotype was seen more than once but under ten times. This chain joins TRBV5-1 and TRBJ2-3; TRBD1 or TRBD2 may be the D gene (6 bases each). Germline V gene lookup returns CDR1 SGHRS and CDR2 YFSETQ. This CDR3 has 16 amino acids. The ends were cut back, 1 base at V and 5 bases at J, with 17 bases in the middle. The CDR3 here is CASSLMDWGAGDTQYF. CDR3 DNA: TGCGCCAGCAGCTTGATGGATTGGGGGGCCGGAGATACGCAGTATTTT.

In the case of this clonotype: It is likely a read error, because the conserved phenylalanine at the end of the CDR3 is missing. The chain recombines TRBV20-1 with TRBJ1-1; tentative D call: TRBD1 (5 bases). V was trimmed by 1 base and J by 1 base, leaving 10 bases between them. The germline V gene has CDR1 DFQATT and CDR2 SNEGSKA (reference sequence). This CDR3 has 14 amino acids. DNA for the CDR3: TGCAGTGCTAGAGCCGGGCAGGGGAACACTGAAGCTTTCCTT. Translated, it gives CSARAGQGNTEAFL.

This clonotype was detected many times. This chain uses TRBV25-1 with TRBJ2-7, with 8 nucleotides matching TRBD1. This CDR3 contains 14 residues. Per germline, CDR1 MGHDK and CDR2 SYGVNS. Trimming removed 3 bases from V and 6 bases from J; junction bases left unmatched: 7. Here the CDR3 reads CASSDFGQGGEQYF. The CDR3 DNA is TGTGCCAGCAGTGATTTTGGACAGGGAGGCGAGCAGTACTTC.

The gene calls are TRBV6-6 and TRBJ2-1, with a weak D call TRBD1 (5 bases). Germline CDR1 is MNHNY and CDR2 is SVGAGI (reference sequence). CDR3 length: 13 residues. Trimming cost V 5 bases and J 4 bases, with 9 bases left between them. In nucleotides, the CDR3 is TGTGCCAGCAGTCCGGACAAATACAATGAGCAGTTCTTC. Translated, it gives CASSPDKYNEQFF.

In its sample, this clonotype was seen a few times. The chain links TRBV10-3 to TRBJ2-2; 7 positions match TRBD2. V gave up 0 bases and J gave up 7 bases; unmatched junction bases: 5. Germline V CDR1 and CDR2: ENHRY, SYGVKD. CDR3 length: 15 amino acids. CDR3 DNA sequence: TGTGCCATCAGTGAGTCGATTCGGACTAGCGGGGAGCTGTTTTTT. Translation gives CAISESIRTSGELFF.

This clonotype was detected a few times. The chain has TRBV12-5 and TRBJ2-1; D is possibly TRBD1 or TRBD2 (5 bases each). The germline V gene encodes CDR1 LGHNT and CDR2 FRNRAP. The V gene lost 0 bases and the J gene lost 8 bases, with 8 bases spanning the gap. CDR3 size: 13 residues. CDR3: CASGLVEGYEQFF. DNA of the CDR3: TGTGCTAGTGGTTTGGTAGAGGGGTATGAGCAGTTCTTC.

The chain has TRBV20-1 and TRBJ2-3, with 11 bases lining up with TRBD2. The CDR3 loop spans 15 amino acids. The V gene's germline CDR1 is DFQATT and CDR2 SNEGSKA (reference sequence). Trimming took 4 bases from V and 6 from J; bases not matched to a gene: 9. The CDR3 reads CSAKLAGVLSDTQYF. CDR3 nucleotide sequence: TGCAGTGCTAAACTAGCGGGGGTTTTATCCGATACGCAGTATTTT.

This clonotype was seen only a few times. V usage is TRBV5-1 and J usage is TRBJ2-1; TRBD1 or TRBD2 may be the D gene (5 bases each). The V end was cut by 0 bases, the J end by 0 bases, with 10 bases between. The CDR3 spans 16 residues. In germline, CDR1 is SGHRS, CDR2 YFSETQ. In nucleotides, the CDR3 is TGCGCCAGCAGCTTGGGGGGGACCTACTCCTACAATGAGCAGTTCTTC. This gives the protein CASSLGGTYSYNEQFF.

This clonotype was seen more than once but under ten times. The chain joins TRBV12-3 or TRBV12-4 to TRBJ2-1; the match to TRBD2 covers 11 bases. Trimming removed 7 bases from V and 3 bases from J; junction bases left unmatched: 5. The CDR3 totals 15 residues. Here the CDR3 reads CASTQGTSGYNEQFF. Written as DNA, the CDR3 is TGTGCCAGCACCCAGGGGACTAGCGGCTACAATGAGCAGTTCTTC.